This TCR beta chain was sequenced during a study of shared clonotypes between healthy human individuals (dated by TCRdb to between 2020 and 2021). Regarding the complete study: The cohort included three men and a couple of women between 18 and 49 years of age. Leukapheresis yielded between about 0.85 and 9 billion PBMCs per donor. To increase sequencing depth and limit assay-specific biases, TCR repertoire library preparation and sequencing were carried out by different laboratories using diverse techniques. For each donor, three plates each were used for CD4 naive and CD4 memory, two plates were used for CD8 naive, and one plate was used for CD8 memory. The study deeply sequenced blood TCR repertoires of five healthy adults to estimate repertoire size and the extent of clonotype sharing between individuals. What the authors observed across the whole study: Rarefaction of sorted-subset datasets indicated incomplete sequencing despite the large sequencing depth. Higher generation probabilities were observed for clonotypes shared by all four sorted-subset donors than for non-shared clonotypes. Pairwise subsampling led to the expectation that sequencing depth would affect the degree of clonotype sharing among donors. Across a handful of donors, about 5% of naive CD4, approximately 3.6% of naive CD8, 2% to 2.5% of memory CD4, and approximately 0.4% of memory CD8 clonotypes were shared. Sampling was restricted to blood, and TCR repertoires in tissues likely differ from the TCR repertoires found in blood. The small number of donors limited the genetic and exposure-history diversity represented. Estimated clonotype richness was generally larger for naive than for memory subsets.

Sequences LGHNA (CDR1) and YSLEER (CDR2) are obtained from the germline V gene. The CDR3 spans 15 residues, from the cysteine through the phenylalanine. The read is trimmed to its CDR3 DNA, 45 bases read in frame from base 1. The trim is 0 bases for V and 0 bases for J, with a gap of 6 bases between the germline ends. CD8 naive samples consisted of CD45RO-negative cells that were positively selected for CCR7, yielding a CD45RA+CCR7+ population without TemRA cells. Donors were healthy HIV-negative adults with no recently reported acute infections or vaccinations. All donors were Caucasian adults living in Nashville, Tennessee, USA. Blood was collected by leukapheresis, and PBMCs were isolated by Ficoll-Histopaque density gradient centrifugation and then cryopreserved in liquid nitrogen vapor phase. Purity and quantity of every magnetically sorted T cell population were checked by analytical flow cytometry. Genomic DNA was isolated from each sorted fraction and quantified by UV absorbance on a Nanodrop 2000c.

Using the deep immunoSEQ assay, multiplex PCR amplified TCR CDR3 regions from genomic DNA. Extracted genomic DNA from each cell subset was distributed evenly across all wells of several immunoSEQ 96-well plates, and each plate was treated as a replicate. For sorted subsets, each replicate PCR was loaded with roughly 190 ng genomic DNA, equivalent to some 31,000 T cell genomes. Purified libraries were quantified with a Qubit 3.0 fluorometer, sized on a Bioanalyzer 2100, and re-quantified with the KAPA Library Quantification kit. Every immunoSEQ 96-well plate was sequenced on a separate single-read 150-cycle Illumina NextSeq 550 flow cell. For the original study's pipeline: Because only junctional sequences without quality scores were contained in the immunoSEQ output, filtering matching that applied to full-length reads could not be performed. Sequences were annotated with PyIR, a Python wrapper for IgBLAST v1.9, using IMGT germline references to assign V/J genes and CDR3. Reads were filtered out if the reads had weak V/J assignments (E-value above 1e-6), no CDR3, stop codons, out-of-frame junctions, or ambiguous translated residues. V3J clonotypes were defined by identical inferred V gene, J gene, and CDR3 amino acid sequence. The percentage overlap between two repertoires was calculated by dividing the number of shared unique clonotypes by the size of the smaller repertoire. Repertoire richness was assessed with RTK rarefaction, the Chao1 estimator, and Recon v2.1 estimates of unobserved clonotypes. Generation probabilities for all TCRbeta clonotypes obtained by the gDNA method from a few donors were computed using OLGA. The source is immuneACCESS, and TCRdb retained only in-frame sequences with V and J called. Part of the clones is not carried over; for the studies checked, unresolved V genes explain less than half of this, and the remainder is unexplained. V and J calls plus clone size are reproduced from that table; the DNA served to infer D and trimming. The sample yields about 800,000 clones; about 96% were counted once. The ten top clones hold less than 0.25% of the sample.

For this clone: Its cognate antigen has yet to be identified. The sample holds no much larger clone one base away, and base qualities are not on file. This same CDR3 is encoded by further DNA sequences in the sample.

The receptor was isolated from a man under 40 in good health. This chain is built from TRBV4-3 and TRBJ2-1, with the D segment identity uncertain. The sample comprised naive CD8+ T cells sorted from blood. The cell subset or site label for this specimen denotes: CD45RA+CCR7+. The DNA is TGCGCCAGCAGCCAAGATACGAGCTCCTACAATGAGCAGTTCTTC. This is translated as CASSQDTSSYNEQFF.